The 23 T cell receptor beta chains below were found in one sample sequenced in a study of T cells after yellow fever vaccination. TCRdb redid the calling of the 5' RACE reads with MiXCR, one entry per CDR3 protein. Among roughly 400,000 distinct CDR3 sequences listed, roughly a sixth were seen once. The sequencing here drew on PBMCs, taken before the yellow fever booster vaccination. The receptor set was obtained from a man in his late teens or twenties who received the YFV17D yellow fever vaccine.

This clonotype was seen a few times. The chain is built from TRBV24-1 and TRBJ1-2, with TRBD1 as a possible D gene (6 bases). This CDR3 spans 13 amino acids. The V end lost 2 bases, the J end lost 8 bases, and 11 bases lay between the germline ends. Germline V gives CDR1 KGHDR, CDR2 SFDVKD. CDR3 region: CATSDSGARGYTF. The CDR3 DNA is TGTGCCACCAGTGATTCAGGGGCGCGGGGCTACACCTTC.

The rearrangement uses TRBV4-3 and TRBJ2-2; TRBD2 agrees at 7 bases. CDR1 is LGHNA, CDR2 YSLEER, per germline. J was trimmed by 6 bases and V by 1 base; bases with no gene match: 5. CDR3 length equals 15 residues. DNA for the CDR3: TGCGCCAGCAGCCAAGCAAGCGGGGCCGCCGGGGAGCTGTTTTTT. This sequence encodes CASSQASGAAGELFF.

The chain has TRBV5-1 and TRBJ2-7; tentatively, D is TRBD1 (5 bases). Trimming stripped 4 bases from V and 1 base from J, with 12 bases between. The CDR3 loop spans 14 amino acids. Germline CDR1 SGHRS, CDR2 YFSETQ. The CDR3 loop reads CASSPDIGSYEQYF. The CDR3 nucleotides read TGCGCCAGCAGCCCGGACATTGGATCCTACGAGCAGTACTTC.

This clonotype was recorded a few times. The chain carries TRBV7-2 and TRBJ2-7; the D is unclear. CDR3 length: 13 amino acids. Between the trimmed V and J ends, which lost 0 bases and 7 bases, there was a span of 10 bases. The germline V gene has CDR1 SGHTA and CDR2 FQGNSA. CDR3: CASSLAQVGEQYV. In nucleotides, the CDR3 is TGTGCCAGCAGCTTAGCCCAAGTTGGTGAGCAGTACGTC.

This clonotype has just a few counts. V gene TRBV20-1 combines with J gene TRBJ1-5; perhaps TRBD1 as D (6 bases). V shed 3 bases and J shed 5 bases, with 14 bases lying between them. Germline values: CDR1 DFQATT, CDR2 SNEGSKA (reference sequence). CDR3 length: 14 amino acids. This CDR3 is CSASRGPRDQPQHF. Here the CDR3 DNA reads TGCAGTGCTAGCCGGGGGCCCCGGGATCAGCCCCAGCATTTT.

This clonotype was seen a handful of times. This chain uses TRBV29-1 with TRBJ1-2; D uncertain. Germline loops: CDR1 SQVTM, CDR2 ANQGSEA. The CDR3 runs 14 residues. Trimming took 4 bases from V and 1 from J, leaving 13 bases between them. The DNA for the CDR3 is TGCAGCGTTGTAGACCCCGATTATAACTATGGCTACACCTTC. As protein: CSVVDPDYNYGYTF. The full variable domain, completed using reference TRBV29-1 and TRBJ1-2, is SAVISQKPSRDICQRGTSLTIQCQVDSQVTMMFWYRQQPGQSLTLIATANQGSEATYESGFVIDKFPISRPNLTFSTLTVSNMSPEDSSIYLCSVVDPDYNYGYTFGSGTRLTVV.

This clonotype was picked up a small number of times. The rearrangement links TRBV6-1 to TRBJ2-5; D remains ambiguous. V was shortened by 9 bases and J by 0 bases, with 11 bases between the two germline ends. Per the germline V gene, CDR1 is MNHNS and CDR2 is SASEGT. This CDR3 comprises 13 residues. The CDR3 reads CASLSWDQETQYF. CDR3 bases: TGTGCCAGTCTAAGCTGGGACCAAGAGACCCAGTACTTC.

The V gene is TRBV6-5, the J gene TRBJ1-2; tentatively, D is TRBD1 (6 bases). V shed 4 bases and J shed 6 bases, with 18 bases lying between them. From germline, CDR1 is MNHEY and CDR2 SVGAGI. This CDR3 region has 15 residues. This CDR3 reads CASSLSRTGLNGYTF. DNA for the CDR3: TGTGCCAGCAGTTTATCCCGCACAGGGTTAAATGGCTACACCTTC.

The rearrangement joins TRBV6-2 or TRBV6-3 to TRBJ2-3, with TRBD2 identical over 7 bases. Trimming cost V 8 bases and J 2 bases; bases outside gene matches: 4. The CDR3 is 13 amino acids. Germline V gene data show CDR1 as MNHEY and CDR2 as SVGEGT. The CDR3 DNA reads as TGTGCCAGCGGGGGGGAAATCACAGATACGCAGTATTTT. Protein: CASGGEITDTQYF.

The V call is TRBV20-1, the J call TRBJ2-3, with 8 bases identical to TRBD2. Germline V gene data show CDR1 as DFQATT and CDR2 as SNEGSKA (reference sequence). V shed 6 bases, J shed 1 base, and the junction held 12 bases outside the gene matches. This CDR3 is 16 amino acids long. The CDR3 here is CSASLHGGAGTDTQYF. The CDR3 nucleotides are TGCAGTGCCAGTCTTCACGGGGGGGCGGGCACAGATACGCAGTATTTT.

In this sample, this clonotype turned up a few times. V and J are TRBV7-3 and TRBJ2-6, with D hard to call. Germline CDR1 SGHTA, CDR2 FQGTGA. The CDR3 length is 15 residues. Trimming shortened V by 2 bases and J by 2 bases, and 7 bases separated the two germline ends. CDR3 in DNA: TGTGCCAGCAGCTTACTCGGCGCTGGGGCCAACGTCCTGACTTTC. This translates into CASSLLGAGANVLTF.

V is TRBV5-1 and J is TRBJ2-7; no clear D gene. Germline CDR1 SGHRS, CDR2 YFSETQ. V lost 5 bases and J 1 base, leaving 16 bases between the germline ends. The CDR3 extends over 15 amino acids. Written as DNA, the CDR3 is TGCGCCAGCAGTCGGAGCGACGGAAATTCCTACGAGCAGTACTTC. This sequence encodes CASSRSDGNSYEQYF.

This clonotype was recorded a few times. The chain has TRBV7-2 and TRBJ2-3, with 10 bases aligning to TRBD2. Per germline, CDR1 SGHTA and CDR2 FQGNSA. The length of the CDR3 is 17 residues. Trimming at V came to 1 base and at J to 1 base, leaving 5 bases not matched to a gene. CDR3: CASSLVLAGTRTDTQYF. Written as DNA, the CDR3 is TGTGCCAGCAGCTTAGTACTAGCGGGGACTCGCACAGATACGCAGTATTTT.

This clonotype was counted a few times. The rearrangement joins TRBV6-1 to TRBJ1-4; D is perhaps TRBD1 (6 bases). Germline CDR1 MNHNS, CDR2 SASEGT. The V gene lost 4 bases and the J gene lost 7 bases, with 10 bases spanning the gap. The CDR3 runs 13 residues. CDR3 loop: CASSVNRAEKLFF. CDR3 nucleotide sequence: TGTGCCAGCAGTGTCAACAGGGCTGAAAAACTGTTTTTT.

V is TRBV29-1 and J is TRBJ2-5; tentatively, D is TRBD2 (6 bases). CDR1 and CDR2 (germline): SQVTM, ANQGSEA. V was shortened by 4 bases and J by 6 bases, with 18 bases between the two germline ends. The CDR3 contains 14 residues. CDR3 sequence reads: CSVAGVIQAKTQYF. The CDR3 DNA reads TGCAGCGTTGCGGGAGTCATCCAGGCCAAGACCCAGTACTTC.

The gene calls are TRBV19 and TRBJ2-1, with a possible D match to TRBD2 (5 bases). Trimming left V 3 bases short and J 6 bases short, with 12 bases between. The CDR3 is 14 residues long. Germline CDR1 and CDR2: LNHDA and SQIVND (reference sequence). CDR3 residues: CASSMRTLGNEQFF. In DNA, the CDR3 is TGTGCCAGTAGTATGCGGACTTTAGGCAATGAGCAGTTCTTC.

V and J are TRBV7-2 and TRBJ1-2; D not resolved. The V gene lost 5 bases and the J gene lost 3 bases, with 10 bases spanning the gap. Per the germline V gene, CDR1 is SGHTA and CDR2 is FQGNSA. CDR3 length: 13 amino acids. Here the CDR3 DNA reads TGTGCCAGCAGCGAAGGCGGGGACTATGGCTACACCTTC. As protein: CASSEGGDYGYTF.

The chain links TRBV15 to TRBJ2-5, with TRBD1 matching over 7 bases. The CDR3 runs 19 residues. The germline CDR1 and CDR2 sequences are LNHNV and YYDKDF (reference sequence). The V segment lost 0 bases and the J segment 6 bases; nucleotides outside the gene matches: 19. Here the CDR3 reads CATSRERQTGYKARKTQYF. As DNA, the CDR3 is TGTGCCACCAGCAGAGAGAGGCAGACAGGGTATAAGGCAAGAAAGACCCAGTACTTC.

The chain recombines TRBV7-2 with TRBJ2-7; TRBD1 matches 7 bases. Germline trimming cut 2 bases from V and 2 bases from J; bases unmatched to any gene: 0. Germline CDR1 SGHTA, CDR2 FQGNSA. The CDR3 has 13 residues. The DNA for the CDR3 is TGTGCCAGCAGCTTAAGGGGGCCCTACGAGCAGTACGTC. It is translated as CASSLRGPYEQYV.

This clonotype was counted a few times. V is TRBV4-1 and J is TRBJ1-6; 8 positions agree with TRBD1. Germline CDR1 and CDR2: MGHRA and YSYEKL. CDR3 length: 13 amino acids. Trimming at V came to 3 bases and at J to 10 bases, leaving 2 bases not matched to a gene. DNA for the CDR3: TGCGCCAGCAGCCAGACAGGGGAATCACCCCTCCACTTT. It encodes CASSQTGESPLHF.

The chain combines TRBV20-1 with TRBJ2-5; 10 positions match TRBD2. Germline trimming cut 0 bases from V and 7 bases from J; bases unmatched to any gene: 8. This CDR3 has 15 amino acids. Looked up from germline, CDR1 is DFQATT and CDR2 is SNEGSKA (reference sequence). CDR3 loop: CSAREALAGRGTQYF. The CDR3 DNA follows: TGCAGTGCTAGAGAGGCACTAGCGGGGAGGGGGACCCAGTACTTC.

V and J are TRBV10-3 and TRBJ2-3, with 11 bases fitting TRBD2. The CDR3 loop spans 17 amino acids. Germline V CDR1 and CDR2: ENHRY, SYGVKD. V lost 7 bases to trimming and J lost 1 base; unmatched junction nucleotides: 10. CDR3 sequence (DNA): TGTGCCATCAACCCGGGACTAGCGGTTCCTGGCACAGATACGCAGTATTTT. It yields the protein CAINPGLAVPGTDTQYF.

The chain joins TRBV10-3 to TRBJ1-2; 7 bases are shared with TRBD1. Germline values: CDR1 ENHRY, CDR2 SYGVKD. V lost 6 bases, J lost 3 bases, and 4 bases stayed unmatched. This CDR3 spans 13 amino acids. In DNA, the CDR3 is TGTGCCATCAGAGCCGGGACAGACTATGGCTACACCTTC. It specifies CAIRAGTDYGYTF.